This T cell receptor (beta chain) was captured by sequencing in a study of post-analysis software for immune sequencing data. Study-wide background: Progressive-relapsing, secondary progressive and relapsing-remitting multiple sclerosis were among the disease courses included.

Remarks on this clonotype: Antigen unknown.

Study outcomes and limitations: Among multiple sclerosis patients, normalized Chao1 diversity was significantly below that of controls. When patients were compared with controls, five TRBV segments were more frequent, TRBV5-6, TRBV5-1 and TRBV20-1 among them.

The V gene end was trimmed by 7 bases and the J gene end by 0 bases; junction bases not matched to a gene: 4. Germline-derived CDR1 and CDR2 are SQVTM and ANQGSEA. The CDR3 sequence is 14 residues long. TCR beta libraries were prepared from cDNA with unique molecular identifiers. The T cell input of roughly 0.95 to 10 million gave approximately 500,000 cDNA molecules. TCRdb re-analysed the PCR reads in MiXCR, keeping a single row per CDR3 protein. The table lists hundreds of thousands of distinct CDR3 sequences, about 44% of them singletons. The receptor comes from a girl aged 5 to 17 with multiple sclerosis. The sequenced material came from blood. This chain connects TRBV29-1 to TRBJ2-1, with TRBD2 matching over 9 bases. Here the CDR3 DNA reads TGCAGCGGGCGGGGGGGAAGCTCCTACAATGAGCAGTTCTTC. The encoded protein is CSGRGGSSYNEQFF.